This T cell receptor (beta chain) was recorded in a study of CD8+CD57+ T cells in acquired aplastic anemia. Study as a whole: Across the sorted CD4+ and CD8+ cells, DNA amounts averaged about 3 ug. Whole-study results and caveats: A significant difference in CD8+ Simpson's diversity between patients and controls was not found.

CDR1 and CDR2 from the germline V gene are MGHDK and SYGVNS. This CDR3 comprises 13 residues. Germline trimming cut 1 base from V and 4 bases from J; bases unmatched to any gene: 0. Genomic DNA, the template, was used for profiling of the TCR beta VDJ and CDR3. MiXCR was run by TCRdb on the reads, yielding one entry per CDR3 protein. The sample lists about 190,000 distinct CDR3 sequences, 50% to 75% seen once, with 46% in the top ten. Worth noting for this clonotype: What it recognizes is unknown.

Sample: sorted CD4+, CD8+, or CD8+CD57+ T cells (not recorded which) from PBMCs. This TCR came from a human donor with severe aplastic anemia or a healthy control (not recorded which). The chain links TRBV25-1 to TRBJ1-1; 7 bases fit TRBD1. The CDR3 sequence is CASSESGGTEAFF. CDR3 sequence (DNA): TGTGCCAGCAGTGAATCAGGGGGCACTGAAGCTTTCTTT.